This T cell receptor beta chain was recovered during a study of blood T cell repertoires in COVID-19 (dated by TCRdb to 2019 to 2021). At the level of the whole study: Samples covering the acute and convalescent phases of COVID-19 were provided by collaborators in the United States, Italy and Spain. The prospective study material was composed of cDNA or gDNA derived from T cells, B-cell-depleted T cells, or PBMCs. Deeply sampled blood TCRbeta repertoires from subjects exposed to, actively infected with, or recovered from COVID-19 were included in the dataset. The repertoires were released in a freely available public database meant as a resource for research on the immune response to SARS-CoV-2. The samples were drawn from the first 160 participants of the ongoing ImmuneRACE study and from over 950 subjects provided by 6 global collaborators. A de-identified subject ID, COVID-19 status, age in years and sex were almost always included in the sample metadata. Where HLA class I and class II types were available, the types were taken from metadata supplied by the sample provider, not from assay-based typing. Overall study results and their limits: The quantity of clinical and demographic metadata differed by source and by participant and was supplied without curation.

The germline V gene (reference sequence) gives CDR1 as LNHDA and CDR2 as SQIVND. V lost 2 bases and J lost 2 bases, and the count of bases not matched to a germline gene is 9. Including cysteine and phenylalanine, the CDR3 has 17 amino acids. Here the CDR3 DNA is all that survives: 51 bases in frame from base 1. TCRbeta CDR3 regions were amplified from genomic DNA using the immunoSEQ Assay, a bias-controlled multiplex PCR. The source study handled its data this way. Within the assay, amplification of reference gene primers was used to estimate how many nucleated cells each sample contained. Sequence reads were collapsed and filtered to measure the absolute abundance of every unique TCRbeta CDR3 rearrangement. For each sample, productive Simpson clonality was calculated as the square root of Simpson's diversity index across productive rearrangements. Held by TCRdb, this immuneACCESS table contains in-frame sequences only and omits some clones. Under half of the omission traces to an unresolved V gene where checked; the cause of the rest is unknown. The D gene and trimming were derived from the DNA, and the V and J assignments and clone size from that table. The sample yields 180,000 or so clones; over 75% were counted once. The leading ten clones occupy 2.5% to 3.5% of the sample.

On this clone: Its cognate antigen has yet to be identified. No much larger clone is present one base from it, and per-base qualities are unavailable.

Collaborating institutions collected whole blood in K2EDTA tubes following their own protocols. Collaborator samples were shipped for TCRbeta analysis as frozen whole blood, isolated PBMCs, or DNA extracted from either sample type. In this chain, TRBV19 is recombined with TRBJ2-1, with 7 bases aligning to TRBD1. The TCR originated in a man in his 60s with acute or convalescent COVID-19. Sequencing was done on a sample of peripheral blood. The DNA sequence is as follows: TGTGCCAGTAGTATAACCTCCGACAGGGTAACCTACAATGAGCAGTTCTTC. It codes for CASSITSDRVTYNEQFF.